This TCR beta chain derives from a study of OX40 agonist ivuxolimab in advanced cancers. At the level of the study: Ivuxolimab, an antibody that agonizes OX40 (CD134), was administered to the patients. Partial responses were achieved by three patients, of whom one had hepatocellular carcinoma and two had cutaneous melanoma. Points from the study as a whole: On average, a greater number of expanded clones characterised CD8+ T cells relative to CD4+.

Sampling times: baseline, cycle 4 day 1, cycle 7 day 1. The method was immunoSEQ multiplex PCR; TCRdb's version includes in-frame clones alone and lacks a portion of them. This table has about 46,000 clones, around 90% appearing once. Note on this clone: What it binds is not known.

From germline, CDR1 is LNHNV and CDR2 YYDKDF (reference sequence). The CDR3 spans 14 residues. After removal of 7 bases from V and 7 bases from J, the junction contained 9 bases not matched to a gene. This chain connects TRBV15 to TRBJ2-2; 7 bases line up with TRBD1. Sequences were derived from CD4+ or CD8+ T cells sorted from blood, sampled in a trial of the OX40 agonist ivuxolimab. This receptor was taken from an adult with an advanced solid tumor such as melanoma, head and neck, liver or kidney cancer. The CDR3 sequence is CATTNRGEGGELFF. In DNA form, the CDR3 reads TGTGCCACCACCAACAGGGGCGAAGGCGGGGAGCTGTTTTTT.